The 2 T cell receptor beta chains reported below all come from one sample, sequenced in a study of Graves' ophthalmopathy and Graves' hyperthyroidism. Amplification of the TCR beta CDR3 regions used RNA transcripts (as template). Second-round multiplex PCR came after first-round RT-PCR with HTBI primers. TCRdb called the multiplex PCR reads again in MiXCR, with one record for every CDR3 protein. Of about 200,000 distinct CDR3 sequences in the sample, 25% to 30% were seen once. The sequenced material came from peripheral blood. The receptors were sampled from a man aged 50 to 59 with Graves' ophthalmopathy.

The chain joins TRBV20-1 to TRBJ1-5, with no clear D. The ends were cut back, 0 bases at V and 0 bases at J, with 6 bases in the middle. Looked up from germline, CDR1 is DFQATT and CDR2 is SNEGSKA (reference sequence). The CDR3 runs 14 residues. The CDR3 DNA is TGCAGTGCTAGAGATAAGAGTAGCAATCAGCCCCAGCATTTT. Its translation: CSARDKSSNQPQHF.

This clonotype occurred many times. The rearrangement joins TRBV27 to TRBJ2-7, with no clear D. With 5 bases removed from V and 5 bases from J, the gap between germline ends came to 28 bases. From germline, CDR1 is MNHEY and CDR2 SMNVEV (reference sequence). This CDR3 comprises 18 residues. Here the CDR3 DNA reads TGTGCCAGCAGTCCTGCAGTAACATTGTGGGAACAGCCTGACGAGCAGTACTTC. It specifies CASSPAVTLWEQPDEQYF.